Each of the 12 T cell receptor beta chains below was sequenced from the same sample in a study of CD8+CD57+ T cells in acquired aplastic anemia. Patients included in sequencing had previously demonstrated CD8+CD57+ cell expansion by flow cytometry. Genomic DNA, the template, was used for profiling of the TCR beta VDJ and CDR3. Each CDR3 protein gets one entry after TCRdb re-called the reads with MiXCR. The sample consists of hundreds of thousands of distinct CDR3 sequences, approximately 82% of them appearing once. Sequencing was carried out using sorted CD4+, CD8+, or CD8+CD57+ T cells (not recorded which) from PBMCs. These TCRs come from a human donor with aplastic anemia.

The V gene is TRBV7-9, the J gene TRBJ2-1, with D possibly being TRBD1 (6 bases). The CDR3 is 15 amino acids. V was pared by 1 base and J by 16 bases, with 23 bases between. Germline assignment: CDR1 SEHNR and CDR2 FQNEAQ (reference sequence). This CDR3 reads CASSLVPGALFFEFF. The CDR3 bases are TGTGCCAGCAGCTTAGTCCCAGGGGCGCTGTTTTTTGAATTCTTC.

With regard to this clonotype: The junction shows a germline mismatch at one end, possibly a read error. V gene TRBV2 combines with J gene TRBJ2-2, with D tentatively TRBD1 (6 bases). Germline V gene sequence: CDR1 SNHLY, CDR2 FYNNEI. The CDR3 extends over 13 amino acids. The CDR3 is CATWAGDTDALYF. Written as DNA, the CDR3 is TGTGCCACCTGGGCCGGGGACACCGATGCGCTGTATTTT.

On this clonotype: The junction does not match germline at one end; this may be a read error. The chain has TRBV15 and TRBJ1-5, with a tentative D call TRBD1 (5 bases). The germline V gene encodes CDR1 LNHNV and CDR2 YYDKDF (reference sequence). The CDR3 totals 14 residues. DNA of the CDR3: TGTGCCAGCAGCGAGGGGTCCAGCAATCAGACCCAGCACTTC. This codes for CASSEGSSNQTQHF.

Concerning this clonotype: A junction boundary mismatches the germline segment, possibly from a read error. The chain employs TRBV2 and TRBJ2-4; D not resolved. CDR1 is SNHLY and CDR2 is FYNNEI in the germline V gene. The CDR3 length is 14 residues. The CDR3 sequence is CATSRGCSHEPQHF. The CDR3 DNA is TGTGCCACCAGTAGAGGCTGTAGCCATGAGCCCCAGCACTTC.

Concerning this clonotype: As the CDR3 is not closed by the conserved phenylalanine or tryptophan, this likely results from a read error. Because the CDR3's place on the DNA is in doubt, the DNA is left out and the CDR3 is given as listed by TCRdb. V gene TRBV2 combines with J gene TRBJ1-1; the D segment call TRBD1 is taken from the table without a DNA check. Looked up from germline, CDR1 is SNHLY and CDR2 is FYNNEI. The CDR3 is made up of 15 amino acids, end residues included. CDR3 residues: CASSDAYRNQPQHFG.

Concerning this clonotype: One end of the junction fails to match germline, which may point to a read error. The chain uses TRBV7-9 and TRBJ2-3; D gene ambiguous. CDR3 length: 13 amino acids. Germline V gives CDR1 SEHNR, CDR2 FQNEAQ (reference sequence). CDR3 nucleotide sequence: TGTGCCTACGAGGACGCGGCGTACCAAGAGACCCAGTTC. Translated, it gives CAYEDAAYQETQF.

A word on this clonotype: The conserved closing phenylalanine or tryptophan is absent in this CDR3, likely reflecting a read error. It is unclear where the CDR3 begins or ends on the DNA, so no DNA is shown, and the CDR3 is as TCRdb lists it. The J gene is TRBJ1-6, the V gene TRBV19. 16 amino acids form the CDR3, both terminal residues included. Per germline, CDR1 LNHDA and CDR2 SQIVND (reference sequence). This chain's CDR3 is CASSIANGAYNEQFFV.

To note about this clonotype: At one boundary the junction diverges from the germline segment, which might be a read error. This chain uses TRBV7-8 with TRBJ2-1; perhaps TRBD1 as D (6 bases). CDR3 length: 15 residues. The germline gives CDR1 SGHVS, CDR2 FQNEAQ. CDR3 DNA sequence: TGTGTCAGCAGCTTGACAGGCGGCGCCGACAATGGCCAGTTCTTC. Protein product: CVSSLTGGADNGQFF.

This clonotype occurred once. Since no conserved phenylalanine or tryptophan closes the CDR3, a read error is the likely cause. No DNA is shown, since the ends of the CDR3 on it are uncertain; the CDR3 is the one TCRdb lists. The genes are TRBV7-9 and TRBJ1-2; the D segment call TRBD1 is taken from the table without a DNA check. The CDR3 spans 13 amino acids, including both terminal residues. Germline loops: CDR1 SEHNR, CDR2 FQNEAQ (reference sequence). CDR3: CASSFQRGGGCAE.

The chain recombines TRBV7-8 with TRBJ2-5, with 7 nucleotides matching TRBD2. The germline V gene has CDR1 SGHVS and CDR2 FQNEAQ. The length of the CDR3 is 15 residues. J lost 14 bases, V lost 2 bases, and 17 bases had no gene match. The CDR3 region is CASSLPGGSDTPYYF. The CDR3 nucleotides are TGTGCCAGCAGCTTACCGGGAGGTTCCGATACGCCGTATTACTTC.

Remarks on this clonotype: At one boundary the junction diverges from the germline segment, which might be a read error. The chain recombines TRBV7-9 with TRBJ1-5, with TRBD1 matching over 7 bases. Germline loops: CDR1 SEHNR, CDR2 FQNEAQ (reference sequence). This CDR3 region has 14 residues. Here the CDR3 reads CASSPATGDPSHRF. CDR3 DNA: TGTGCCAGCAGTCCGGCCACAGGGGATCCATCACATCGCTTT.

A few counts support this clonotype. One junction end does not reproduce the germline sequence, and a read error may be involved. The V gene is TRBV15, the J gene TRBJ2-3; no reliable D call. The J call is in doubt because the DNA end fits TRBJ2-5 better. The CDR3 consists of 14 residues. Germline CDR1 reads LNHNV; CDR2 reads YYDKDF (reference sequence). CDR3 residues: CATSRASDQDTQYF. Written as DNA, the CDR3 is TGTGCCACCAGCAGAGCCAGCGATCAAGATACCCAGTACTTC.